The 13 T cell receptor beta chains below all came from one sample that was sequenced in a study of blood T cell repertoires in COVID-19. Repertoires were generated with immunoSEQ multiplex PCR, while TCRdb's copy carries only in-frame clones and drops some. Seen here are about 83,000 clones, roughly 87% observed once, and the top ten hold 3%. What was sequenced was peripheral blood. These receptors originate from a woman aged 50 to 60 with active or convalescent COVID-19.

The DNA for the CDR3 is TGTGCCAGCAGTGAAGCGCTTTGGCAGGGGACTGGAAACACCATATATTTT. Translating it yields CASSEALWQGTGNTIYF. The chain is built from TRBV6-1 and TRBJ1-3; TRBD1 is a possible D gene (6 bases). Germline assignment: CDR1 MNHNS and CDR2 SASEGT. The germline V and J ends were trimmed by 0 bases and 2 bases, with 14 bases remaining between them. The CDR3 totals 17 residues.

The chain carries TRBV25-1 and TRBJ1-1; no definite D call. This CDR3 spans 13 amino acids. V lost 0 bases and J lost 4, with 6 bases in between. CDR1 and CDR2 (germline): MGHDK, SYGVNS. The CDR3 DNA reads TGTGCCAGCAGTGAATACGTCTCCACTGAAGCTTTCTTT. Its protein is CASSEYVSTEAFF.

The chain employs TRBV5-5 and TRBJ2-3; 9 bases are a match to TRBD1. V gave up 1 base and J gave up 4 bases; unmatched junction bases: 4. Germline V gene data show CDR1 as SGHKS and CDR2 as YYEKEE (reference sequence). This CDR3 is built from 15 residues. CDR3 DNA: TGTGCCAGCAGCTTGTTGGGGGACAGGGCAGATACGCAGTATTTT. Translation: CASSLLGDRADTQYF.

V is TRBV19 and J is TRBJ2-2, with 10 bases matching TRBD1. This CDR3 contains 13 residues. Per germline, CDR1 LNHDA and CDR2 SQIVND (reference sequence). Trimming cost V 9 bases and J 5 bases; bases outside gene matches: 3. The CDR3 DNA is TGTGCCAGCCGGACAGGGGGGACCGGGGAGCTGTTTTTT. It specifies CASRTGGTGELFF.

This sequence joins TRBV4-3 and TRBJ2-7, with 8 bases identical to TRBD2. Germline V gives CDR1 LGHNA, CDR2 YSLEER. The trim removed 5 bases at V and 2 bases at J, leaving 11 bases unmatched. The CDR3 length is 16 residues. The CDR3: CASSVRNGGATYEQYF. CDR3 coding DNA: TGCGCCAGCAGCGTTCGAAACGGGGGGGCCACCTACGAGCAGTACTTC.

The chain couples TRBV29-1 to TRBJ2-5, with 9 bases identical to TRBD1. This CDR3 spans 13 amino acids. Germline lookup yields CDR1 SQVTM and CDR2 ANQGSEA. V lost 6 bases, J lost 2 bases, and 4 bases stayed unmatched. As DNA, the CDR3 is TGCAGCGTCGGGACAGGGCCACAAGAGACCCAGTACTTC. Amino acid sequence: CSVGTGPQETQYF. Looking up the rest from reference TRBV29-1 and TRBJ2-5 gives the full variable domain: SAVISQKPSRDICQRGTSLTIQCQVDSQVTMMFWYRQQPGQSLTLIATANQGSEATYESGFVIDKFPISRPNLTFSTLTVSNMSPEDSSIYLCSVGTGPQETQYFGPGTRLLVL.

The chain uses TRBV19 and TRBJ1-3; 7 nucleotides match TRBD1. V was clipped by 6 bases and J by 2 bases; unmatched bases: 7. This CDR3 is 15 amino acids long. Germline-derived CDR1 and CDR2 are LNHDA and SQIVND (reference sequence). CDR3: CASRTTGAPGNTIYF. The CDR3 DNA is TGTGCCAGTAGGACTACAGGGGCTCCTGGAAACACCATATATTTT.

This clone was seen more than once but under ten times. J is TRBJ1-1 and V is TRBV29-1, with no clear D. CDR1 SQVTM and CDR2 ANQGSEA come from the germline V gene. With 4 bases removed from V and 0 bases from J, the gap between germline ends came to 9 bases. This CDR3 region has 13 residues. The CDR3 DNA reads as TGCAGCGTTGTGCGGGGTCTGAACACTGAAGCTTTCTTT. Translated: CSVVRGLNTEAFF.

This clone occurred a few times. V and J are TRBV15 and TRBJ1-1; no clear D gene. Germline V gene lookup returns CDR1 LNHNV and CDR2 YYDKDF (reference sequence). V lost 3 bases, J lost 5 bases, and 10 bases lay in between. The CDR3 covers 13 residues. The CDR3 bases are TGTGCCACCAGCAGTCAGACGGGGACTGAAGCTTTCTTT. Translating it yields CATSSQTGTEAFF.

In its sample, this clone was seen once. CDR3 in DNA: TGTGCCAGCAGTGTTGGGCAGTATAATGAGCAGTTCTTC. The encoded protein is CASSVGQYNEQFF. The chain couples TRBV2 to TRBJ2-1; D unresolved. The V gene lost 4 bases and the J gene lost 7 bases, with 11 bases spanning the gap. The germline V gene encodes CDR1 SNHLY and CDR2 FYNNEI. The CDR3 has 13 amino acids.

Points on this clone: The junction and the germline gene differ at one end; a read error may be behind it. The chain recombines TRBV6-2 or TRBV6-3 with TRBJ2-7; TRBD1 matches 8 bases. The germline CDR1 and CDR2 sequences are MNHEY and SVGEGT. This CDR3 has 15 residues. The CDR3 sequence: CASSPNRGNSHEQYF. DNA of the CDR3: TGTGCCAGCAGTCCCAACAGGGGGAACTCCCACGAGCAGTACTTC.

The V call is TRBV4-3, the J call TRBJ2-1; the match to TRBD2 covers 11 bases. V trimming: 0 bases; J trimming: 0 bases; junction bases outside the gene matches: 10. CDR1 and CDR2 (germline): LGHNA, YSLEER. The CDR3 spans 20 residues. This CDR3 reads CASSQDPPGLAGRSYNEQFF. CDR3 DNA sequence: TGCGCCAGCAGCCAAGATCCCCCAGGACTAGCGGGCCGCTCCTACAATGAGCAGTTCTTC.

The rearrangement joins TRBV19 to TRBJ2-1; D is ambiguous. Germline loops: CDR1 LNHDA, CDR2 SQIVND (reference sequence). The germline V and J ends were trimmed by 1 base and 0 bases, with 13 bases remaining between them. The CDR3 contains 17 residues. CDR3 DNA sequence: TGTGCCAGTAGTATAGGGGCAGCCCAGAGCTCCTACAATGAGCAGTTCTTC. Protein product: CASSIGAAQSSYNEQFF.